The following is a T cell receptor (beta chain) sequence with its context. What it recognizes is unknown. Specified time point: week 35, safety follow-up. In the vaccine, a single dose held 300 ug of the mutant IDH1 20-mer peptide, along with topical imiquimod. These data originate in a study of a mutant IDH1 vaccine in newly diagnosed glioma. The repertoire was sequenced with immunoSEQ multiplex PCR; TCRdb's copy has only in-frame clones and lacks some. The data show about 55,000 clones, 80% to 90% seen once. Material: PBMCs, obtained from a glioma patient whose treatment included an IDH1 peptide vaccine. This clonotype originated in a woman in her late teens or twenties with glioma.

CDR3 nucleotide sequence: TGTGCCAGTAGCCTAGGCCGGGTCAAAATGACCGGGGAGCTGTTTTTT. Protein product: CASSLGRVKMTGELFF. The chain couples TRBV19 to TRBJ2-2; D gene uncertain. The CDR3 is made up of 16 amino acids. Germline values: CDR1 LNHDA, CDR2 SQIVND (reference sequence). V was trimmed by 6 bases and J by 5 bases, leaving 19 bases between them.